A selection of T cell receptor beta chains follows, all from one sample in a study of blood T cell repertoires in COVID-19. Clones were read by immunoSEQ multiplex PCR, and TCRdb kept only the in-frame ones, dropping some. This sample has some 77,000 clones, with roughly 79% found just once. Sequenced: peripheral blood. The receptor set was obtained from a woman between 65 and 79 years old with acute or convalescent COVID-19. Each CDR3 is given with its conserved first and last residue. The order of the fields is J gene, clone size, V gene, D gene, CDR3 DNA, CDR3 protein. The D gene is left open where the match is weak. Size is omitted from some rows. Given values are once, few, many or a class for expanded clones.

TRBJ1-4 | NA | TRBV11-2 | NA | TGTGCCAGCAGCTTCGCTAATGAAAAACTGTTTTTT | CASSFANEKLFF
TRBJ1-5 | NA | TRBV11-2 | NA | TGTGCCAGCAGCTTAGGAGGAGGGTTCAATCAGCCCCAGCATTTT | CASSLGGGFNQPQHF
TRBJ2-1 | NA | TRBV28 | TRBD1 | TGTGCCAGCAGCACGACCGGGACAGGTAACAATGAGCAGTTCTTC | CASSTTGTGNNEQFF
TRBJ2-2 | NA | TRBV13 | NA | TGTGCCAGCAGCAAGACAATGCCCACCGGGGAGCTGTTTTTT | CASSKTMPTGELFF
TRBJ1-2 | few | TRBV18 | TRBD1 | TGTGCCAGCTCACTAGGGACAGGGTCGGTTGGCTACACCTTC | CASSLGTGSVGYTF
TRBJ1-2 | NA | TRBV6-5 | NA | TGTGCCAGCAGTTACGAAGGTGGGAGGGGCCCGGGCTACACCTTC | CASSYEGGRGPGYTF
TRBJ2-2 | NA | TRBV10-2 | NA | TGCGCCAGCAGTGAGTCGAGGGTACGGACCGGGGAGCTGTTTTTT | CASSESRVRTGELFF
TRBJ1-5 | NA | TRBV2 | TRBD1 | TGTGCCAGCAGGACAGGGGGCAATCAGCCCCAGCATTTT | CASRTGGNQPQHF
TRBJ2-3 | NA | TRBV3-1/TRBV3-2 | NA | TGTGCCAGCAGCCTTTATGGAGGGCCCAGCACAGATACGCAGTATTTT | CASSLYGGPSTDTQYF
TRBJ1-6 | once | TRBV19 | NA | TGTGCCAGTAGTATAACAGGGAATTCACCCCTCCACTTT | CASSITGNSPLHF
TRBJ2-7 | NA | TRBV27 | NA | TGTGCCAGCAGTTTGGACACCCTCTCCTACGAGCAGTACTTC | CASSLDTLSYEQYF
TRBJ2-3 | NA | TRBV5-1 | NA | TGCGCCAGCAGCTTCAGGGGCGGGACAGATACGCAGTATTTT | CASSFRGGTDTQYF
TRBJ2-7 | few | TRBV18 | NA | TGTGCCAGCTCACCGGACACCTACTACGAGCAGTACTTC | CASSPDTYYEQYF
TRBJ2-3 | NA | TRBV19 | NA | TGTGCCAGTAGTCGCGAAAGCAGGGGGGCATCGGGAGTATCCGATACGCAGTATTTT | CASSRESRGASGVSDTQYF
TRBJ2-5 | NA | TRBV5-1 | TRBD1 | TGCGCCAGCAGCCCGGGACAGGGGAACCTGTTAGGGGAGACCCAGTACTTC | CASSPGQGNLLGETQYF
TRBJ2-7 | NA | TRBV28 | TRBD2 | TGTGCCAGCAGTTTAGCTTCTAGCGGCCCCTACGAGCAGTACTTC | CASSLASSGPYEQYF
TRBJ2-1 | NA | TRBV29-1 | NA | TGCAGCGTTGCTGGGAGAAGCTCCTACAATGAGCAGTTCTTC | CSVAGRSSYNEQFF
TRBJ2-7 | once | TRBV5-1 | NA | TGCGCCAGCAGCTTGGCTGGGGGGACGGGGGAGCAGTACTTC | CASSLAGGTGEQYF
TRBJ1-6 | NA | TRBV19 | TRBD1 | TGTGCCAGTAGTATTGGGACAGCCTATAATTCACCCCTCCACTTT | CASSIGTAYNSPLHF
TRBJ2-2 | few | TRBV10-2 | NA | TGCGCCAGCAGGAGACAGGAGAACACCGGGGAGCTGTTTTTT | CASRRQENTGELFF
TRBJ2-1 | NA | TRBV11-3 | TRBD1 | TGTGCCAGCAGCACACGACAGGGGGCCGATGAGCAGTTCTTC | CASSTRQGADEQFF
TRBJ2-7 | NA | TRBV24-1 | TRBD2 | TGTGCCACCAGTGGGACGGGAGGGGAGACCTACGAGCAGTACTTC | CATSGTGGETYEQYF
TRBJ1-3 | NA | TRBV28 | TRBD1 | TGTGCCAGCAGTTTAACAGGGGCTGGAAACACCATATATTTT | CASSLTGAGNTIYF
TRBJ2-3 | NA | TRBV3-1/TRBV3-2 | NA | TGTGCCAGCAGTCTTGCGGGGACTGCGCAGTATTTT | CASSLAGTAQYF
TRBJ1-4 | NA | TRBV19 | TRBD1 | TGTGCCGTCAGACAGGGGGCCGGAGAAAAACTGTTTTTT | CAVRQGAGEKLFF
TRBJ1-1 | NA | TRBV28 | NA | TGTGCCAGCAGTCCCCGACAGCCTTACACTGAAGCTTTCTTT | CASSPRQPYTEAFF
TRBJ1-5 | NA | TRBV30 | NA | TGTGCCTGGAGTAGTCAGGGAAATCAGCCCCAGCATTTT | CAWSSQGNQPQHF
TRBJ2-7 | NA | TRBV5-1 | NA | TGCGCCAGCTCGCCAGGACAGAGTTACTACGAGCAGTACTTC | CASSPGQSYYEQYF
TRBJ2-2 | NA | TRBV18 | TRBD1 | TGTGCCAGCTCACCATCCCGGGACAGGGTCTCGAACACCGGGGAGCTGTTTTTT | CASSPSRDRVSNTGELFF
TRBJ2-3 | NA | TRBV6-6 | NA | TGTGCCAGCAGTTTGCCGACAGGTGGCAAAGATACGCAGTATTTT | CASSLPTGGKDTQYF
TRBJ1-2 | NA | TRBV2 | TRBD1 | TGTGCCAGCAGTGAATCCCGGACAGGGATCTATGGCTACACCTTC | CASSESRTGIYGYTF
TRBJ1-2 | NA | TRBV28 | NA | TGTGCCAGCAGTTTTTGGGACATAGAGAACTTTAGTAGCTATAGCTACACCTTC | CASSFWDIENFSSYSYTF
TRBJ1-2 | NA | TRBV5-1 | NA | TGCGCCAGCAGCTTGGCAGAACTATGGTCGACGGATGGCTACACCTTC | CASSLAELWSTDGYTF
TRBJ2-5 | NA | TRBV9 | TRBD2 | TGTGCCAGCAGCCTACGGGGGACTAGCGGGAGGGAGACCCAGTACTTC | CASSLRGTSGRETQYF
TRBJ2-7 | NA | TRBV4-2 | TRBD1 | TGTGCCAGCAGCCGACAGGGGTACGAGCAGTACTTC | CASSRQGYEQYF
TRBJ1-1 | many | TRBV21-1 | NA | TGTGCCAGCATTAGTGAGAGGGCTGAAGCTTTCTTT | CASISERAEAFF
TRBJ2-7 | NA | TRBV5-1 | TRBD2 | TGCGCCAGCAGGCCCGGGACTAGCATCAACTACGAGCAGTACTTC | CASRPGTSINYEQYF
TRBJ2-5 | few | TRBV7-7 | NA | TGTGCTAGCAGCTTAGGTATAGGGGCACAAGAGACCCAGTACTTC | CASSLGIGAQETQYF
TRBJ1-1 | NA | TRBV28 | NA | TGTGCCAGCAGTTTACCGACAGGCGGGAGGGGAGCTTTCTTT | CASSLPTGGRGAFF
TRBJ2-2 | NA | TRBV5-1 | TRBD2 | TGCGCCAGCAGCCGTGGTTTGGCGGGAGGGCCGGACGGGGAGCTGTTTTTT | CASSRGLAGGPDGELFF
TRBJ1-1 | NA | TRBV28 | TRBD1 | TGTGCCAGCAGTGAGAACAGGGGACGTACGAACACTGAAGCTTTCTTT | CASSENRGRTNTEAFF
TRBJ1-3 | NA | TRBV19 | NA | TGTGCCAGTAGTATTGGGGACAACTCTGGAAACACCATATATTTT | CASSIGDNSGNTIYF
TRBJ2-1 | NA | TRBV19 | NA | TGTGCCACCTCTCCCCGCCCGGACAACTACAATGAGCAGTTCTTC | CATSPRPDNYNEQFF
TRBJ2-3 | medium-sized | TRBV7-9 | TRBD2 | TGTGCCAGCAGCGGGGCGGGAGTGGGCACAGATACGCAGTATTTT | CASSGAGVGTDTQYF
TRBJ1-3 | few | TRBV7-9 | NA | TGTGCCAGCAGCCTTGGGGGGAACTCTGGAAACACCATATATTTT | CASSLGGNSGNTIYF
TRBJ2-1 | NA | TRBV6-5 | TRBD1 | TGTGCCAGCAGTTACGACAGGGGCGCCTACAATGAGCAGTTCTTC | CASSYDRGAYNEQFF
TRBJ1-2 | NA | TRBV5-6 | TRBD1 | TGTGCCAGCAGCTTCAGAGGGGGCAGGGGCTATGGCTACACCTTC | CASSFRGGRGYGYTF